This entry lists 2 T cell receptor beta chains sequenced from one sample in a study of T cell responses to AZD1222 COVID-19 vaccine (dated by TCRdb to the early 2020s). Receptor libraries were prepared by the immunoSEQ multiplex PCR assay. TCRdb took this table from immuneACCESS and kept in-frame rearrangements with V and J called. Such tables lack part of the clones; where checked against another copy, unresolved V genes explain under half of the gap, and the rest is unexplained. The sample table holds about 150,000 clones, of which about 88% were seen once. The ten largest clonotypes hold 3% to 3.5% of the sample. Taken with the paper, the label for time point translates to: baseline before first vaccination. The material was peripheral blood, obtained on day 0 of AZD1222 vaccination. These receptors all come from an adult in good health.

The CDR3 loop is CASSLAVRTGHEQYF. Here the CDR3 DNA reads TGTGCCAGCAGCTTAGCGGTTAGGACAGGGCACGAGCAGTACTTC. The chain links TRBV7-2 to TRBJ2-7; 8 bases agree with TRBD1. V was clipped by 0 bases and J by 5 bases; unmatched bases: 6. Germline V gives CDR1 SGHTA, CDR2 FQGNSA. This CDR3 is built from 15 residues. Supplemented by reference TRBV7-2 and TRBJ2-7, the full variable domain reads GAGVSQSPSNKVTEKGKDVELRCDPISGHTALYWYRQSLGQGLEFLIYFQGNSAPDKSGLPSDRFSAERTGGSVSTLTIQRTQQEDSAVYLCASSLAVRTGHEQYFGPGTRLTVT.

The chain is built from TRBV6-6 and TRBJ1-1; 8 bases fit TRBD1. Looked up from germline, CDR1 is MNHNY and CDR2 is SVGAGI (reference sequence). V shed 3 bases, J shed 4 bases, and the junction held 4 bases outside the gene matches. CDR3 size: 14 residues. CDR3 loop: CASSYPDRGTEAFF. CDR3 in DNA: TGTGCCAGCAGTTATCCAGACAGGGGCACTGAAGCTTTCTTT.